The next 31 T cell receptor beta chains were all read from a single sample in a study of T cell responses to AZD1222 COVID-19 vaccine. Data came from immunoSEQ multiplex PCR; TCRdb stores just in-frame clones and leaves some out. The table includes 100,000 to 150,000 clones, roughly 93% detected once. Sample: peripheral blood, taken 28 days after the second AZD1222 dose. The receptors stem from an adult who received the AZD1222 COVID-19 vaccine.

The chain uses TRBV6-1 and TRBJ1-5; TRBD1 is a possible D gene (5 bases). The CDR3 is 16 residues long. Germline V gene sequence: CDR1 MNHNS, CDR2 SASEGT. With 2 bases removed from V and 2 bases from J, the gap between germline ends came to 13 bases. The CDR3 DNA sequence: TGTGCCAGCAGTGAATCGGGGGGGATCGGCAATCAGCCCCAGCATTTT. Residues: CASSESGGIGNQPQHF.

The chain employs TRBV15 and TRBJ2-1; 9 bases align to TRBD2. CDR3 size: 17 residues. CDR1 LNHNV and CDR2 YYDKDF come from the germline V gene (reference sequence). The V and J ends lost 1 base and 5 bases, in that order; junction bases with no gene match: 9. CDR3 region: CATSRVSGTSRNNEQFF. The DNA of the CDR3 is TGTGCCACCAGCAGAGTGTCCGGGACTAGCAGAAACAATGAGCAGTTCTTC.

The gene calls are TRBV7-9 and TRBJ1-5; maybe TRBD1 (5 bases). V was pared by 4 bases and J by 2 bases, with 12 bases between. From germline, CDR1 is SEHNR and CDR2 FQNEAQ (reference sequence). This CDR3 region has 15 residues. DNA for the CDR3: TGTGCCAGCAGCTACGGGCAGGGAGGCAATCAGCCCCAGCATTTT. It encodes CASSYGQGGNQPQHF.

The chain uses TRBV5-1 and TRBJ2-7; 9 positions match TRBD2. Per the germline V gene, CDR1 is SGHRS and CDR2 is YFSETQ. V lost 3 bases and J lost 3; bases outside the gene matches: 4. This CDR3 is 14 amino acids long. The CDR3 DNA reads TGCGCCAGCAGCTGGGGGACTAGCAGCTACGAGCAGTACTTC. It encodes CASSWGTSSYEQYF.

The rearrangement uses TRBV20-1 and TRBJ2-7, with a weak D call TRBD2 (6 bases). The germline V and J ends were trimmed by 3 bases and 1 base, with 13 bases remaining between them. Germline CDR1 is DFQATT and CDR2 is SNEGSKA (reference sequence). This CDR3 is 14 amino acids long. The CDR3 DNA reads as TGCAGTGCTAGTAGCGGCCCCGGGTCCTACGAGCAGTACTTC. It is translated as CSASSGPGSYEQYF.

This CDR3 reads CASSGYRGWGTEAFF. The CDR3 DNA is TGTGCCAGCAGCGGGTACAGGGGGTGGGGCACTGAAGCTTTCTTT. The chain links TRBV7-2 to TRBJ1-1; 8 bases are a match to TRBD1. Losses at the gene ends were 5 bases for V and 4 bases for J; bases not matched to a gene: 9. The V gene's germline CDR1 is SGHTA and CDR2 FQGNSA. The CDR3 is 15 amino acids.

The CDR3 bases are TGTGCCAGCAGTTTGTCGTACAGTTCCTACGAGCAGTACTTC. It encodes CASSLSYSSYEQYF. This chain joins TRBV27 and TRBJ2-7; D gene unclear. The germline gives CDR1 MNHEY, CDR2 SMNVEV (reference sequence). This CDR3 region has 14 residues. Trimming took 3 bases from V and 1 from J, leaving 10 bases between them.

The V gene is TRBV12-3 or TRBV12-4, the J gene TRBJ1-5; maybe TRBD1 (6 bases). CDR3 size: 12 residues. V lost 7 bases, J lost 6 bases, and 10 bases lay in between. The CDR3 sequence: CASTLGGQPQHF. In DNA, the CDR3 is TGTGCCAGCACCCTAGGGGGTCAGCCCCAGCATTTT.

This chain connects TRBV9 to TRBJ1-2; 9 bases are a match to TRBD1. The junction had 16 bases not matched to a gene; V was cut back by 4 bases and J by 6 bases. The germline CDR1 and CDR2 sequences are SGDLS and YYNGEE. This CDR3 comprises 17 residues. Written as DNA, the CDR3 is TGTGCCAGCAGCCTTCATCGGGACAGGGATTTCTTGGATGGCTACACCTTC. This gives the protein CASSLHRDRDFLDGYTF.

J is TRBJ2-2 and V is TRBV5-1; 9 bases are shared with TRBD1. The ends lost 4 bases at V and 5 bases at J; junction bases unmatched: 6. The CDR3 is 15 residues long. Germline loops: CDR1 SGHRS, CDR2 YFSETQ. The CDR3: CASSPRDRETGELFF. The CDR3 nucleotides are TGCGCCAGCAGCCCCCGGGACAGGGAGACCGGGGAGCTGTTTTTT.

The rearrangement links TRBV6-5 to TRBJ2-1; TRBD1 matches at 8 bases. The CDR3 totals 13 residues. V dropped 8 bases and J dropped 10; count of bases not matched to a gene: 10. CDR1 and CDR2 from the germline V gene are MNHEY and SVGAGI. CDR3 in amino acids: CASGQGSPWEQFF. For the CDR3, the DNA is TGTGCCAGCGGACAGGGATCTCCGTGGGAGCAGTTCTTC.

The genes are TRBV7-8 and TRBJ2-5; 7 nucleotides agree with TRBD2. CDR3 length: 14 residues. With 5 bases clipped from V and 4 bases from J, the junction kept 7 bases outside the gene matches. The germline CDR1 and CDR2 sequences are SGHVS and FQNEAQ. The CDR3 is CASSRSGGSETQYF. In DNA form, the CDR3 reads TGTGCCAGCAGCCGCTCCGGGGGGTCAGAGACCCAGTACTTC.

This clone showed up just once. V is TRBV30 and J is TRBJ2-1, with 8 bases that match TRBD2. CDR3 length: 15 amino acids. V was clipped by 0 bases and J by 9 bases; unmatched bases: 10. Germline-derived CDR1 and CDR2 are GTSNPN and SVGIG (reference sequence). CDR3 coding DNA: TGTGCCTGGAGTGTACAAGCGGGAGATGGTATTGAGCAGTTCTTC. Translation: CAWSVQAGDGIEQFF.

The rearrangement joins TRBV2 to TRBJ2-1; 10 nucleotides line up with TRBD2. The trim removed 6 bases at V and 4 bases at J, leaving 3 bases unmatched. Germline V lookup: CDR1 SNHLY, CDR2 FYNNEI. The CDR3 contains 14 residues. CDR3 protein: CASSPSGRYNEQFF. In DNA form, the CDR3 reads TGTGCCAGCAGCCCTAGCGGGAGATACAATGAGCAGTTCTTC.

The chain couples TRBV28 to TRBJ1-2, with D hard to call. Trimming took off 6 bases at V and 5 bases at J, with 19 bases between the two ends. Germline V lookup: CDR1 MDHEN, CDR2 SYDVKM. The CDR3 runs 15 residues. The CDR3 DNA is TGTGCCAGCAGGCCCACCACCCCGCGTGTATATGGCTACACCTTC. It is translated as CASRPTTPRVYGYTF.

CDR3 in DNA: TGTGCCAGTAGTATTATGGTGTCGGCCCGAAACATTCAGTACTTC. Protein: CASSIMVSARNIQYF. The rearrangement links TRBV19 to TRBJ2-4; D is unclear. Germline V CDR1 and CDR2: LNHDA, SQIVND (reference sequence). V was trimmed by 3 bases and J by 6 bases, leaving 15 bases between them. CDR3 length: 15 amino acids.

In this sample, this clone turned up once. The chain is built from TRBV28 and TRBJ2-2; 10 bases line up with TRBD1. The junction had 4 bases not matched to a gene; V was cut back by 5 bases and J by 4 bases. This CDR3 is 15 amino acids long. Germline V lookup: CDR1 MDHEN, CDR2 SYDVKM. CDR3 residues: CASSPRDRGTGELFF. The CDR3 nucleotides read TGTGCCAGCAGTCCCCGGGACAGGGGCACCGGGGAGCTGTTTTTT.

The rearrangement uses TRBV9 and TRBJ1-3, with D perhaps TRBD1 (6 bases). The CDR3 consists of 12 residues. Trimming removed 6 bases at V and 2 bases at J, with 6 bases between. Germline V gene lookup returns CDR1 SGDLS and CDR2 YYNGEE. CDR3 in amino acids: CASNRAGNTIYF. The DNA of the CDR3 is TGTGCCAGCAACAGGGCTGGAAACACCATATATTTT.

The J gene is TRBJ2-6, the V gene TRBV9; TRBD1 is a possible D gene (6 bases). V gave up 1 base and J gave up 0 bases, with 14 bases separating them. The germline gives CDR1 SGDLS, CDR2 YYNGEE. The CDR3 loop spans 18 amino acids. CDR3 in DNA: TGTGCCAGCAGCGTACAAGGGGACATCGTCTCTGGGGCCAACGTCCTGACTTTC. Its protein product is CASSVQGDIVSGANVLTF.

The chain uses TRBV9 and TRBJ2-7; 8 bases fit TRBD2. Trimming removed 6 bases from V and 1 base from J; junction bases left unmatched: 9. This CDR3 has 15 amino acids. The germline gives CDR1 SGDLS, CDR2 YYNGEE. CDR3: CASTAGGDPSYEQYF. CDR3 nucleotide sequence: TGTGCCAGCACGGCCGGGGGGGACCCTTCCTACGAGCAGTACTTC.

The CDR3 nucleotides read TGTGCCAGTAGTATATTGGGCAGGGCGGACACTGAAGCTTTCTTT. It specifies CASSILGRADTEAFF. This chain joins TRBV19 and TRBJ1-1; weak D call: TRBD1 (5 bases). The germline gives CDR1 LNHDA, CDR2 SQIVND (reference sequence). The CDR3 is 15 residues long. The V and J ends lost 2 bases and 3 bases respectively, with 13 bases between them.

The J gene is TRBJ1-5, the V gene TRBV7-8, with TRBD1 matching 7 bases. The CDR3 is 15 amino acids. After removal of 2 bases from V and 3 bases from J, the junction contained 4 bases not matched to a gene. From germline, CDR1 is SGHVS and CDR2 FQNEAQ. CDR3 nucleotide sequence: TGTGCCAGCAGCTTAACGACAGGGTTCAATCAGCCCCAGCATTTT. Translated: CASSLTTGFNQPQHF.

V gene TRBV18 combines with J gene TRBJ1-5; D remains ambiguous. The germline V gene has CDR1 KGHSH and CDR2 LQKENI. The CDR3 covers 16 residues. V dropped 3 bases and J dropped 6 bases, with 18 bases sitting between them. This CDR3 reads CASSPFRPGGSQPQHF. As DNA, the CDR3 is TGTGCCAGCTCACCTTTTCGCCCAGGTGGGAGTCAGCCCCAGCATTTT.

J is TRBJ2-4 and V is TRBV9; a weak D match, TRBD2 (6 bases). CDR1 is SGDLS, CDR2 YYNGEE, per germline. CDR3 length: 15 amino acids. V lost 4 bases and J 7 bases, leaving 18 bases between the germline ends. The CDR3: CASSWGVEGSNIQYF. The DNA of the CDR3 is TGTGCCAGCAGCTGGGGGGTAGAAGGATCGAACATTCAGTACTTC.

There are a few counts of this clone. The chain links TRBV7-8 to TRBJ1-1; D not certain. Germline V gene sequence: CDR1 SGHVS, CDR2 FQNEAQ. CDR3 size: 15 residues. V shed 1 base and J shed 6 bases, with 15 bases lying between them. This chain's CDR3 is CASSLESGPRAEAFF. The CDR3 DNA reads TGTGCCAGCAGCTTAGAATCTGGTCCCCGGGCTGAAGCTTTCTTT.

The J gene is TRBJ1-2, the V gene TRBV19, with D perhaps matching TRBD1 (6 bases). Germline V lookup: CDR1 LNHDA, CDR2 SQIVND (reference sequence). V gave up 6 bases and J gave up 10 bases, with 18 bases separating them. The CDR3 has 13 amino acids. This CDR3 is CASREQGGRSYTF. The CDR3 DNA reads TGTGCCAGTAGAGAACAGGGTGGGAGGTCCTACACCTTC.

For the CDR3, the DNA is TGTGCCAGCACCTGGGGGTTAGGCTATGGCTACACCTTC. Encoded protein: CASTWGLGYGYTF. The rearrangement joins TRBV2 to TRBJ1-2, with a tentative D call TRBD1 (5 bases). The CDR3 totals 13 residues. The V end was cut by 7 bases, the J end by 4 bases, with 13 bases between. Germline V gene data show CDR1 as SNHLY and CDR2 as FYNNEI.

The V and J genes are TRBV2 and TRBJ1-2; possible D gene TRBD1, 5 bases. Per the germline V gene, CDR1 is SNHLY and CDR2 is FYNNEI. The CDR3 has 13 amino acids. With 6 bases removed from V and 8 bases from J, the gap between germline ends came to 16 bases. The CDR3 loop reads CASSEQVVVGYTF. The DNA for the CDR3 is TGTGCCAGCAGCGAACAGGTGGTAGTCGGCTACACCTTC.

The chain couples TRBV6-5 to TRBJ2-7; 10 bases map to TRBD1. The V segment lost 8 bases and the J segment 5 bases; nucleotides outside the gene matches: 6. The V gene's germline CDR1 is MNHEY and CDR2 SVGAGI. The CDR3 is 13 amino acids. The CDR3 DNA reads as TGTGCCAGCTACGACAGGGGGCTTAACGAGCAGTACTTC. Its translation is CASYDRGLNEQYF.

This chain connects TRBV27 to TRBJ2-1; D gene uncertain. The CDR3 contains 15 residues. Germline lookup yields CDR1 MNHEY and CDR2 SMNVEV (reference sequence). V was shortened by 3 bases and J by 2 bases, with 11 bases between the two germline ends. The chain's CDR3 is CASSFRVVPYNEQFF. In DNA form, the CDR3 reads TGTGCCAGCAGTTTTCGGGTCGTCCCCTACAATGAGCAGTTCTTC.

CDR3 sequence: CASSSHALGEIYGYTF. CDR3 sequence (DNA): TGTGCCAGCAGCTCGCATGCATTAGGGGAGATCTATGGCTACACCTTC. The gene calls are TRBV7-9 and TRBJ1-2; possibly TRBD1 for D (5 bases). Germline V gene sequence: CDR1 SEHNR, CDR2 FQNEAQ (reference sequence). The CDR3 runs to 16 residues. V dropped 4 bases and J dropped 4 bases, with 19 bases sitting between them.